These T cell receptor beta chains were read from a single sample in a study of tumor and adjacent non-tumor tissue in lung cancer. TCRdb reprocessed the multiplex PCR reads via MiXCR and lists one record per CDR3 protein. In the table there are under 100,000 distinct CDR3 sequences, roughly two thirds of which are singletons. The sequencing input was lung tumor tissue. The origin of the receptors is a man in his sixties or seventies with non-small cell lung cancer. CDR3s leave out the opening cysteine and the closing phenylalanine or tryptophan.

ASSISKGETQY | TRBJ2-5 | TRBV19
SASLRLINEQF | TRBJ2-1 | TRBV20-1
ASGGGLHQPQH | TRBJ1-5 | TRBV4-1
ASSGGRGRFYKQY | TRBJ2-7 | TRBV14
AISGDPGQGWTDTQY | TRBJ2-3 | TRBV10-3
ASRKTGASTDTQY | TRBJ2-3 | TRBV10-2
ASSLRDVSEQF | TRBJ2-1 | TRBV11-3
ASHPGGLRNQPQH | TRBJ1-5 | TRBV28
ASSLSIRAADTQY | TRBJ2-3 | TRBV11-2
ASGTTGTLRDYT | TRBJ1-2 | TRBV6-5
ASRERGANTGELF | TRBJ2-2 | TRBV10-2
ASRLRVTDTQY | TRBJ2-3 | TRBV7-9
ATRGGQGSNQPQH | TRBJ1-5 | TRBV6-5
ASSLAGGPGYEQY | TRBJ2-7 | TRBV4-1
TSSLSGKERVSEQY | TRBJ2-7 | TRBV11-2
SVRTSGGLGYGYT | TRBJ1-2 | TRBV20-1
AIRKDWGYTEAF | TRBJ1-1 | TRBV10-3
ASSLLGLAGQETQY | TRBJ2-5 | TRBV5-1
ASSPGLSQETQY | TRBJ2-5 | TRBV12-3/TRBV12-4
VNSTTREQY | TRBJ2-7 | TRBV12-3/TRBV12-4
ANSPGSGETRY | TRBJ2-5 | TRBV11-3
SSSQGAGGPGDTQY | TRBJ2-3 | TRBV14
ATSDPGLAGAPETQY | TRBJ2-5 | TRBV24-1
ASSRSNLGEKLF | TRBJ1-4 | TRBV6-6
ASSYYRDRRSGVANNEQF | TRBJ2-1 | TRBV7-9
SARVWVGELF | TRBJ2-2 | TRBV20-1
ASSRTPRRQTQY | TRBJ2-5 | TRBV11-1
ASGLNTEVF | TRBJ1-1 | TRBV11-1
ASRRSGTDMNTEAF | TRBJ1-1 | TRBV11-3
ASSQDGIETQY | TRBJ2-5 | TRBV11-1
ASSPGTVETQY | TRBJ2-5 | TRBV5-1
AISSQWEGR | TRBJ2-1 | TRBV10-3
ASSLRPQGTHY | TRBJ2-5 | TRBV6-1
ASSEDYLAKNIQY | TRBJ2-4 | TRBV10-2
SASGSGRARYEQY | TRBJ2-7 | TRBV20-1
SVRTAMNEQF | TRBJ2-1 | TRBV29-1
ASRSPPRVYEQY | TRBJ2-7 | TRBV6-1
ASSTPFRGVSSYNEQF | TRBJ2-1 | TRBV28
SVKTSGSRRDTQY | TRBJ2-3 | TRBV29-1
ASSFVAGRFGTDTQY | TRBJ2-3 | TRBV28
ASSPRTIQETLY | TRBJ2-5 | TRBV11-2
ASNSQRRGTDTQY | TRBJ2-3 | TRBV6-5
AWTGVAYTEAF | TRBJ1-1 | TRBV30
ASSQSRGETQY | TRBJ2-5 | TRBV4-2
ASSWTKTGQETQY | TRBJ2-5 | TRBV11-2
TSSFGYTGELF | TRBJ2-2 | TRBV11-2
SARDGVWRGTEAF | TRBJ1-1 | TRBV20-1
ASSTTGGWAYKQY | TRBJ2-7 | TRBV28
ASSQDRAREGRDGKLF | TRBJ2-2 | TRBV4-1
ASSRYPYLGYAQY | TRBJ2-7 | TRBV11-2
ASSGRLRETQY | TRBJ2-5 | TRBV10-2
ASSFFPSGNYEQY | TRBJ2-7 | TRBV11-3
SARREGAGSTESEPQH | TRBJ1-5 | TRBV20-1
ASTAGSGRGTEAF | TRBJ1-1 | TRBV12-3/TRBV12-4